These T cell receptor beta chains were read from a single sample in a study of shared clonotypes between healthy human individuals. Here immunoSEQ multiplex PCR was the method, and the copy in TCRdb shows in-frame clones only, minus some. The sample holds 2 million to 3 million clones, approximately 94% seen once. The specimen sequenced was naive CD4+ T cells from PBMCs. Receptors were obtained from a man aged 18 to 30 in good health. Some clones in this sample may be carry-over from other donors' samples. The CDR3 runs from the conserved cysteine through the conserved F or W. A D gene is named only where the DNA matches it firmly. Expanded clones are given a class, and other clones once, few, many or no size at all.

NA	TRBV13	TRBD2	TRBJ2-3	CASSLRVAGKATDTQYF	TGTGCCAGCAGCTTAAGGGTAGCGGGGAAAGCCACAGATACGCAGTATTTT
NA	TRBV13	NA	TRBJ2-1	CASSPARRPYNEQFF	TGTGCCAGCAGCCCCGCCAGGAGGCCCTACAATGAGCAGTTCTTC
NA	TRBV28	NA	TRBJ2-7	CASMGQGSYEQYF	TGTGCCAGCATGGGGCAGGGGTCCTACGAGCAGTACTTC
NA	TRBV7-9	NA	TRBJ2-3	CASSLATGTSPGLQAQYF	TGTGCCAGCAGCTTAGCTACCGGGACTTCGCCCGGCCTCCAGGCGCAGTATTTT
NA	TRBV7-9	TRBD1	TRBJ1-1	CASSPMDRAREAFF	TGTGCCAGCAGCCCCATGGACAGGGCACGTGAAGCTTTCTTT
once	TRBV18	NA	TRBJ1-2	CASSPPTGYRYGYTF	TGTGCCAGCTCACCACCAACAGGGTATCGCTATGGCTACACCTTC
NA	TRBV7-3	TRBD2	TRBJ2-5	CASSLTFRREKVGETQYF	TGTGCCAGCAGCTTAACGTTTAGGCGGGAGAAAGTTGGAGAGACCCAGTACTTC
NA	TRBV7-2	NA	TRBJ1-3	CASSESNRGNTIYF	TGTGCCAGCAGCGAGTCTAATAGGGGAAACACCATATATTTT
NA	TRBV11-2	TRBD1	TRBJ1-2	CASRSNQGALGYGYTF	TGTGCCAGCAGATCAAATCAGGGGGCGCTCGGCTATGGCTACACCTTC
NA	TRBV28	TRBD1	TRBJ1-2	CASSLGGGGNGYTF	TGTGCCAGCAGTTTAGGAGGGGGCGGAAACGGCTACACCTTC
NA	TRBV28	TRBD2	TRBJ2-7	CASSLVSSGNYEQYF	TGTGCCAGCAGTTTAGTATCTAGCGGGAACTACGAGCAGTACTTC
NA	TRBV2	NA	TRBJ2-1	CASTAGYNEQFF	TGTGCCAGTACAGCGGGTTACAATGAGCAGTTCTTC
NA	TRBV20-1	NA	TRBJ1-4	CSALVNEKLFF	TGCAGTGCTCTCGTTAATGAAAAACTGTTTTTT
NA	TRBV6-1	NA	TRBJ2-7	CASSENRVYEQYF	TGTGCCAGCAGTGAAAACAGGGTCTACGAGCAGTACTTC
NA	TRBV5-1	NA	TRBJ2-5	CASSSSGFQETQYF	TGCGCCAGCAGCTCTTCAGGGTTCCAAGAGACCCAGTACTTC
NA	TRBV5-4	NA	TRBJ1-1	CASSLGSRTEAFF	TGTGCCAGCAGCTTGGGCAGTAGAACTGAAGCTTTCTTT
NA	TRBV9	NA	TRBJ2-4	CASSAGVGMRNIQYF	TGTGCCAGCAGCGCAGGTGTGGGAATGAGAAACATTCAGTACTTC
NA	TRBV9	NA	TRBJ2-1	CASSATGASNEQFF	TGTGCCAGCAGCGCAACGGGAGCGTCCAATGAGCAGTTCTTC
NA	TRBV11-2	NA	TRBJ2-7	CASSQSRAKGNEQYF	TGTGCCAGCAGCCAAAGTCGTGCGAAGGGCAACGAGCAGTACTTC
NA	TRBV5-4	NA	TRBJ2-7	CASSLAVDYEQYF	TGTGCCAGCAGCTTGGCCGTCGACTACGAGCAGTACTTC
NA	TRBV5-1	NA	TRBJ2-1	CASSLAGRAQGSYNEQFF	TGCGCCAGCAGCTTGGCCGGCAGGGCGCAAGGATCCTACAATGAGCAGTTCTTC
NA	TRBV11-2	TRBD2	TRBJ2-5	CASSPELAGETSTQYF	TGTGCCAGCAGCCCCGAGCTAGCGGGGGAAACCTCCACCCAGTACTTC
NA	TRBV25-1	TRBD1	TRBJ1-1	CASSEPTGGLTEAFF	TGTGCCAGCAGTGAACCAACAGGGGGCCTCACTGAAGCTTTCTTT
NA	TRBV28	TRBD2	TRBJ2-7	CASSRPSGRGAEQYF	TGTGCCAGCAGCCGTCCTAGCGGGAGAGGGGCCGAGCAGTACTTC
NA	TRBV4-1	TRBD2	TRBJ2-3	CASSQGIRTSPRTDTQYF	TGCGCCAGCAGCCAAGGGATCAGGACTAGCCCTCGCACAGATACGCAGTATTTT
NA	TRBV28	TRBD1	TRBJ1-2	CASSPRTGTNYGYTF	TGTGCCAGCAGTCCCAGGACAGGGACTAACTATGGCTACACCTTC
NA	TRBV28	TRBD1	TRBJ2-7	CASGEGQGGHEQYF	TGTGCCAGCGGAGAGGGACAGGGTGGTCACGAGCAGTACTTC
NA	TRBV11-2	TRBD2	TRBJ2-3	CASSTGTRDTQYF	TGTGCCAGCAGCACGGGGACTAGGGATACGCAGTATTTT
NA	TRBV18	NA	TRBJ1-1	CASSQRQTNTEAFF	TGTGCCAGCTCACAGCGACAGACGAACACTGAAGCTTTCTTT
NA	TRBV2	NA	TRBJ2-5	CASSVQDQETQYF	TGTGCCAGCAGTGTACAGGACCAAGAGACCCAGTACTTC
few	TRBV30	NA	TRBJ1-1	CAWSRGGGTEAFF	TGTGCCTGGAGTCGGGGGGGAGGCACTGAAGCTTTCTTT
NA	TRBV28	NA	TRBJ2-3	CASSPSKWTDHPSTDTQYF	TGTGCCAGCAGTCCCTCCAAGTGGACAGATCACCCTAGCACAGATACGCAGTATTTT
NA	TRBV11-1	NA	TRBJ1-1	CASSFQGVAAEAFF	TGTGCCAGCAGCTTCCAGGGTGTGGCGGCTGAAGCTTTCTTT
once	TRBV11-2	NA	TRBJ2-2	CASRRVRALPGELFF	TGTGCCAGCCGTAGGGTCCGGGCTCTGCCCGGGGAGCTGTTTTTT
NA	TRBV11-2	NA	TRBJ1-5	CASSLGPRGEGQPQHF	TGTGCCAGCAGCTTGGGACCCCGCGGAGAAGGTCAGCCCCAGCATTTT
NA	TRBV7-9	NA	TRBJ2-3	CATIEMGRSTDTQYF	TGTGCCACTATAGAGATGGGCCGTTCCACAGATACGCAGTATTTT
NA	TRBV6-5	NA	TRBJ1-1	CASRYSMNTEAFF	TGTGCCAGCAGGTACAGCATGAACACTGAAGCTTTCTTT
NA	TRBV13	TRBD1	TRBJ2-7	CASSSTTGQGAYEQYF	TGTGCCAGCAGCTCCACGACGGGACAGGGGGCCTACGAGCAGTACTTC
NA	TRBV4-2	NA	TRBJ1-5	CASSPRAPLKPQHF	TGTGCCAGCAGCCCCCGGGCCCCCCTGAAGCCCCAGCATTTT
NA	TRBV4-3	NA	TRBJ1-1	CASSQGPFGGLTEAFF	TGCGCCAGCAGCCAAGGTCCTTTCGGGGGGCTCACTGAAGCTTTCTTT
NA	TRBV6-6	NA	TRBJ2-3	CASSPIADTQYF	TGTGCCAGCAGTCCGATAGCGGATACGCAGTATTTT
once	TRBV5-1	NA	TRBJ2-2	CASSPTGSTGELFF	TGCGCCAGCAGCCCAACAGGGAGCACCGGGGAGCTGTTTTTT
NA	TRBV6-1	TRBD1	TRBJ2-3	CASSKGGTQGTSTDTQYF	TGTGCCAGCAGTAAAGGGGGCACCCAGGGGACGAGCACAGATACGCAGTATTTT
NA	TRBV6-6	NA	TRBJ1-1	CASDGFGGTEAFF	TGTGCCAGCGACGGCTTTGGGGGGACTGAAGCTTTCTTT
NA	TRBV2	TRBD1	TRBJ2-7	CASSEAGRGSYEQYF	TGTGCCAGCAGTGAAGCGGGCAGGGGGTCCTACGAGCAGTACTTC
NA	TRBV5-1	NA	TRBJ2-4	CASSQILRENIQYF	TGCGCCAGCAGCCAAATCCTCAGGGAAAACATTCAGTACTTC
NA	TRBV7-9	TRBD1	TRBJ2-4	CASSATGSADIQYF	TGTGCCAGCAGCGCGACAGGGTCGGCGGACATTCAGTACTTC
NA	TRBV5-1	TRBD2	TRBJ2-5	CASRTSGRGETQYF	TGCGCCAGCAGAACTAGCGGGAGGGGAGAGACCCAGTACTTC
NA	TRBV4-2	TRBD1	TRBJ2-7	CASSQDPGQISYEQYF	TGTGCCAGCAGCCAGGACCCGGGACAGATTAGCTACGAGCAGTACTTC
NA	TRBV5-1	NA	TRBJ1-1	CASSLSRGNTEAFF	TGCGCCAGCAGCTTGAGCCGGGGGAACACTGAAGCTTTCTTT
NA	TRBV11-2	NA	TRBJ1-3	CASGGSSGNTIYF	TGTGCCTCGGGGGGGAGCTCTGGAAACACCATATATTTT
NA	TRBV21-1	NA	TRBJ2-1	CASHAECRNEQFF	TGTGCCAGCCACGCCGAATGCCGGAATGAGCAGTTCTTC
NA	TRBV15	NA	TRBJ1-5	CATSRAGYSNQPQHF	TGTGCCACCAGCAGAGCAGGTTATAGCAATCAGCCCCAGCATTTT
once	TRBV25-1	NA	TRBJ1-2	CATSGTLNYGYTF	TGTGCCACCTCAGGGACCCTTAACTATGGCTACACCTTC
NA	TRBV7-8	NA	TRBJ1-2	CASSSNREGGYTF	TGTGCCAGCAGCTCAAACAGGGAAGGGGGCTACACCTTC
NA	TRBV5-1	TRBD2	TRBJ2-5	CASSAGLAAGGETQYF	TGCGCCAGCAGCGCCGGACTAGCGGCAGGGGGCGAGACCCAGTACTTC
NA	TRBV6-5	TRBD1	TRBJ1-4	CASSYSGRGLEEKLFF	TGTGCCAGCAGTTACTCGGGCAGGGGGCTTGAGGAAAAACTGTTTTTT
NA	TRBV27	NA	TRBJ2-1	CASSFRGYNEQFF	TGTGCCAGCAGTTTTCGGGGCTACAATGAGCAGTTCTTC
once	TRBV5-1	TRBD1	TRBJ1-2	CASSPDRGRNYGYTF	TGCGCCAGCAGCCCTGACAGGGGGCGAAACTATGGCTACACCTTC